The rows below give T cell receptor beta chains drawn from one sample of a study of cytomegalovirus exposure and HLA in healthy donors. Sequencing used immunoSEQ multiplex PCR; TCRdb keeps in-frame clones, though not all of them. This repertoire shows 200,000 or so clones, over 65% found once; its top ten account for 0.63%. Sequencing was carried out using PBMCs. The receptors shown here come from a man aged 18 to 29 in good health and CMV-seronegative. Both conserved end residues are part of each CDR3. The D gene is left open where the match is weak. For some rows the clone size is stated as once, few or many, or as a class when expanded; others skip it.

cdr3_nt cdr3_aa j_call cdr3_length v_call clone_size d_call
TGTGCCAGCTCACCAACGGGACTGCATGAAAAACTGTTTTTT CASSPTGLHEKLFF TRBJ1-4 14 TRBV18 once NA
TGTGCCAGCACGCAGGGAGGATTTGCTGGAAACACCATATATTTT CASTQGGFAGNTIYF TRBJ1-3 15 TRBV2 few NA
TGTGCCAGCAGTGACCGGGACAGGGTTGACGATGAGCAGTTCTTC CASSDRDRVDDEQFF TRBJ2-1 15 TRBV11-2 NA TRBD1
TGTGCCAGCAGTTTAAACAGGGAGGGTGGCTACACCTTC CASSLNREGGYTF TRBJ1-2 13 TRBV27 NA NA
TGTGCCAGCAGTCCCGGGGGAGCGGGAGGGTCGAACACCGGGGAGCTGTTTTTT CASSPGGAGGSNTGELFF TRBJ2-2 18 TRBV6-4 NA TRBD2
TGTGCCAGCAGCCCAATCCCAGGGATCTACGAGCAGTACTTC CASSPIPGIYEQYF TRBJ2-7 14 TRBV27 NA NA
TGTGCCAGCAGTCCCCGTTACGAGCAGTACTTC CASSPRYEQYF TRBJ2-7 11 TRBV28 NA NA
TGTGCCAGTAGTAGCTTCAGCGGCGGACAGGGGAATCAGCCCCAGCATTTT CASSSFSGGQGNQPQHF TRBJ1-5 17 TRBV19 NA TRBD1
TGTGCCAGCAGCCACTCAGGGAATGAGCAGTTCTTC CASSHSGNEQFF TRBJ2-1 12 TRBV11-2 once NA
TGTGCCAGCAGCAAAGCGATTCAGGGCTTAGGATATGGCTACACCTTC CASSKAIQGLGYGYTF TRBJ1-2 16 TRBV21-1 NA NA
TGTGCTAGTGGCCAGGGGGGCCCCTACGCGGAGACCCAGTACTTC CASGQGGPYAETQYF TRBJ2-5 15 TRBV12-5 NA NA
TGTGCCAGCCACTCTAATGAAAAACTGTTTTTT CASHSNEKLFF TRBJ1-4 11 TRBV28 NA NA
TGTGCTAGCAGCTTAGGACAGGGGGCAGGGGAGCTGTTTTTT CASSLGQGAGELFF TRBJ2-2 14 TRBV7-7 NA TRBD1
TGTGCTAGCAGCCTAGGGACTAGCGGAAACTACGAGCAGTACTTC CASSLGTSGNYEQYF TRBJ2-7 15 TRBV7-7 NA TRBD2
TGTGCCAGCAGCTTAAACAGGGACGAGCAGTACTTC CASSLNRDEQYF TRBJ2-7 12 TRBV7-6 NA NA
TGTGCCAGTAGGAACAGGGGGCAGGACGAGCAGTACTTC CASRNRGQDEQYF TRBJ2-7 13 TRBV19 once TRBD1
TGCGCCAGCAGCACCAGGGGAGAGGGCACTGAAGCTTTCTTT CASSTRGEGTEAFF TRBJ1-1 14 TRBV5-1 few NA
TGTGCCAGCAGTGAATCAGGGGTTACTGAAGCTTTCTTT CASSESGVTEAFF TRBJ1-1 13 TRBV6-5 few NA
TGTGCCAGCACCGTGACAGGGGGCTACAACGAGCAGTACTTC CASTVTGGYNEQYF TRBJ2-7 14 TRBV5-4 NA TRBD1
TGTGCCAGCAGCGGCCCTAGCGGGGTCAATGAGCAGTTCTTC CASSGPSGVNEQFF TRBJ2-1 14 TRBV6-1 NA TRBD2
TGTGCCAGCAGCCCCACCGGACTAGCGGCTTACAATGAGCAGTTCTTC CASSPTGLAAYNEQFF TRBJ2-1 16 TRBV5-4 NA TRBD2
TGTGCCAGCAGTGAATCTCTCGAGGACAGGGAAACCACAGATACGCAGTATTTT CASSESLEDRETTDTQYF TRBJ2-3 18 TRBV2 NA TRBD1
TGTGCCTACGACGCGGGGACCCAGTACTTC CAYDAGTQYF TRBJ2-5 10 TRBV30 NA NA
TGCGCCAGCAGCTTATCCGGGACAGGGGCCTACGAGCAGTACTTC CASSLSGTGAYEQYF TRBJ2-7 15 TRBV5-1 NA TRBD1
TGCGCCAGCAGCCAAGGTACCCAGACTAACTATGGCTACACCTTC CASSQGTQTNYGYTF TRBJ1-2 15 TRBV4-1 NA NA
TGTGCCAGCAGTCCCTGGACTAGCGGGAGCTACGAGCAGTACTTC CASSPWTSGSYEQYF TRBJ2-7 15 TRBV28 NA TRBD2
TGCGCCAGCAGCAAAAGACTAGCGGGAGAAGAAACGCAGTATTTT CASSKRLAGEETQYF TRBJ2-3 15 TRBV5-1 NA TRBD2
TGTGCCAGCAGTTCTACGGATACGCAGTATTTT CASSSTDTQYF TRBJ2-3 11 TRBV2 NA NA
TGTGCCAGCAGCATAAAGACACAAGCCACCCTCTCTGGGGCCAACGTCCTGACTTTC CASSIKTQATLSGANVLTF TRBJ2-6 19 TRBV7-8 NA NA
TGTGCCAGCTCATTACAGGCCTACAGGGCCTCTGGGGCCAACGTCCTGACTTTC CASSLQAYRASGANVLTF TRBJ2-6 18 TRBV18 NA NA
TGCGCCAGCAGCTTGAGCGGGGCTAGCAATCAGCCCCAGCATTTT CASSLSGASNQPQHF TRBJ1-5 15 TRBV5-1 NA NA
TGTGCCAGCAAGAGGACAGGGTCCTACGAGCAGTACTTC CASKRTGSYEQYF TRBJ2-7 13 TRBV7-2 NA TRBD1
TGTGCCAGCAGCTCGACAGGGGACGGCTACACCTTC CASSSTGDGYTF TRBJ1-2 12 TRBV7-9 few TRBD1
TGTGCCTGGAGTACAGGGTTCTATGGCTACACCTTC CAWSTGFYGYTF TRBJ1-2 12 TRBV30 few NA
TGTGCCACCGCAGGGGCGCACGGCTACACCTTC CATAGAHGYTF TRBJ1-2 11 TRBV6-5 few NA
TGTGCCAGCATACCCTTAGGAACAGGGGATGGCTACACCTTC CASIPLGTGDGYTF TRBJ1-2 14 TRBV6-1 NA TRBD1
TGTGCCAGCAGCCCGGGGGGGATAAGCTCCTACGAGCAGTACTTC CASSPGGISSYEQYF TRBJ2-7 15 TRBV7-2 NA TRBD2
TGTGCCAGCAGTTTAGTCAGGGGAATAAACACTGAAGCTTTCTTT CASSLVRGINTEAFF TRBJ1-1 15 TRBV28 NA NA
TGCGCCAGCAGTGAGGGGAGGTCCAGCACAGATACGCAGTATTTT CASSEGRSSTDTQYF TRBJ2-3 15 TRBV10-2 NA NA
TGCGCCAGCAGCTCGGGAGGCAGGGGAGGCACTGAAGCTTTCTTT CASSSGGRGGTEAFF TRBJ1-1 15 TRBV5-1 once NA
TGCGCCAGCAGCTTGGTTCCGGGGGTTACGAATTCACCCCTCCACTTT CASSLVPGVTNSPLHF TRBJ1-6 16 TRBV5-1 NA NA
TGCGCCAGCAGCCCAACCCCGCACAGGGCGAACACCGGGGAGCTGTTTTTT CASSPTPHRANTGELFF TRBJ2-2 17 TRBV5-1 NA NA
TGTGCCAGCAGACTAGCTCGTTCTTCCTACGAGCAGTACTTC CASRLARSSYEQYF TRBJ2-7 14 TRBV27 NA NA
TGCGCCAGCTATACCACCGGGGGGACAGATACGCAGTATTTT CASYTTGGTDTQYF TRBJ2-3 14 TRBV5-1 NA TRBD2
TGTGCCAGCAGCTTATCCCCGGGAGAGGAGCAGTACTTC CASSLSPGEEQYF TRBJ2-7 13 TRBV7-3 NA NA
TGTGCCAGCAGCTTTGGCCGACGGGGGACCGACCTCCACTTT CASSFGRRGTDLHF TRBJ1-6 14 TRBV7-9 NA NA